This T cell receptor (beta chain) came from a study of regulatory T cells in long-lasting Graves disease (dated by TCRdb to about 2021). For context, the study as a whole: Newly diagnosed Graves' disease patients had taken antithyroid drugs for less than 3 months. A total of some 35 samples underwent TCR sequencing, from about 13 patients with persistent Graves' disease and about 20 patients with newly diagnosed Graves' disease. Persistent Graves' disease patients were compared with newly diagnosed Graves' disease patients by peripheral blood TCR sequencing and RNA sequencing. The study was registered as a clinical trial and conducted in China. The full study reports these points: TRBV28, TRBJ1-2 and TRBJ2-5 were preferentially used in persistent disease, while TRBV20-1 and TRBJ2-1 were favored in newly diagnosed disease. Only the TCR beta chain was sequenced and analyzed. The small sample size was acknowledged by the authors as a limitation that may reduce accuracy. Compared with newly diagnosed patients, patients with persistent Graves' disease had lower TCR Shannon entropy and fewer highly expanded clones, which suggests clonal expansion. Persistent patients shared more public clonotypes among themselves (2,741) than newly diagnosed patients did (about 970). Only peripheral blood was studied, because thyroid tissue, the primary lesion, was inaccessible.

CDR1 and CDR2 are read off the germline V gene as SGHTA and FQGTGA. After removal of 3 bases from V and 0 bases from J, the junction retains 4 bases not matched to a gene. The CDR3 holds 15 amino acids from the cysteine to the phenylalanine. The read is trimmed to its CDR3 DNA, 45 bases read in frame from base 1. What the time point label conveys for this sample: newly diagnosed GD, antithyroid drugs for less than 3 months. For both TCR sequencing and RNA sequencing, RNA was extracted from PBMCs using TRIzol. Graves' disease was diagnosed according to American Thyroid Association guidelines. Recruitment of patients was carried out at an endocrinology department in Xi'an, China. Each patient gave 7.5 to 10 milliliters of peripheral blood, collected in an EDTA anticoagulant tube. PBMCs were isolated by Ficoll Paque Plus density gradient separation without further T cell sorting. An Agilent 2100 Bioanalyzer and agarose gel were used to check RNA quality, while a NanoDrop 2000 measured RNA concentration.

At least ten counts were recorded for this clonotype. Its antigen is not yet known. Qualities for individual bases were not recorded, and no much larger clone is one base off. Library creation used multiplex PCR. Sequencer: Illumina HiSeq 4000. iRepertoire HTBI primers and Arm-PCR amplification of CDR3 regions were used to construct TCR beta libraries. Before sequencing, the PCR products went through gel purification. In the paper's pipeline: Gene usage analysis of CDR3 amino acid clonotypes used the 60 to 75 TRBV and about 14 TRBJ segments found across samples. Filtered high-quality paired reads were merged into contigs using COPE and FqMerger. Contigs were aligned with BLAST to IMGT TRBV, TRBD and TRBJ reference genes, and CDR3 was defined per IMGT. Any clonotype with a frequency above 0.1% was classified as a highly expanded clone. Shannon entropy was used to measure repertoire diversity, and the Gini coefficient was used to measure V-J evenness. A clonotype was considered public if more than one individual shared it. Using fastp trimming at Q25 and MiXCR clonotype assembly, TCRdb reanalyzed the public sequencing data and kept in-frame beta chains. For every CDR3 protein sequence, its rows merge into one entry that carries the most common genes and DNA. The V and J calls and clone size come from TCRdb's table, not from the authors' own analysis. The sample yields over 350,000 distinct CDR3 sequences; roughly 15% were counted once. The ten biggest clones cover over 7% of the sample.

This sample was shared with a second study, whose subject was T cells in Graves' hyperthyroidism and ophthalmopathy. That second publication adds: A patient counted as having stable Graves' hyperthyroidism if no progression to ophthalmopathy occurred over 18 months of follow-up. Hyperthyroidism patients were aged 18 to 65 years and newly diagnosed, with disease duration of less than 2 months. Any patient with an uncontrolled infection, another autoimmune disease, pregnancy or lactation was excluded. Diagnoses relied on clinical symptoms, serum thyroxine and TRAb, thyroid ultrasound and orbital computed tomography. The TCR CDR3 was subjected to a first round of RT-PCR using the HTBI primer set and the Qiagen OneStep RT-PCR kit. Most expanded thyroid clonotypes (frequency above 0.001) were also detected in blood, suggesting blood repertoires may reflect thyroid immune responses. A model built on a 13 V-J signature distinguished ophthalmopathy from stable hyperthyroidism, reaching 87.88% sensitivity and around 81% specificity in cross-validation and 80%/75% in testing. During validation, the model predicted progression to ophthalmopathy a median of about 6.3 months ahead of onset, with more than 60% sensitivity and less than 85% specificity. To identify TCR V-J signatures that set the groups apart, the researchers used a discovery cohort of about a hundred patients, made up of approximately 43 with Graves' ophthalmopathy and approximately 57 with stable Graves' hyperthyroidism. Whether ophthalmopathy could be predicted prospectively was tested in an independent validation cohort made up of approximately 19 hyperthyroidism patients plus 17 patients who later progressed to ophthalmopathy. The 100 discovery patients were randomly split 7:3 into training and test sets. In more than five Graves' hyperthyroidism patients, the study also compared T-cell repertoires from thyroid tissue with T-cell repertoires from blood. Once sampling was done, hyperthyroidism patients were given methimazole at a starting dose of 30 mg daily, whereas ophthalmopathy patients were given high-dose intravenous methylprednisolone. Libraries were constructed in a second round of multiplex PCR, after which size selection and purification were performed. Paired-end sequencing of the libraries was performed with 100 bp reads on an Illumina HiSeq2000. Raw data were processed with SOAPnuke, discarding reads with adapters, uncalled bases, mean Phred below 15, or no exact constant-primer or identifier match. High-quality paired reads were merged using COPE v1.2.5, and each unique nucleotide sequence was defined as a clonotype. Clonotypes were aligned to IMGT TRBV, TRBD and TRBJ reference segments using MiTCR v1.1. The analysis included only V-J combinations with a frequency above 0.0001, which together covered roughly 99% of the repertoires. A TCS score was defined as the ratio of F50 (clonal expansion) to E x V (chaos), with BLOSUM62-based TCRdist applied between CDR3 peptides within each V-J. Welch's t-statistics and random forest reduced fewer than 550 V-J features to some 14, which were used in a naive Bayes classifier (R e1071). No statistical method was used to fix the sample size in advance, and group allocation was not hidden from the investigators. TCR Vbeta CDR3 sequencing of some 140 peripheral blood samples (over 40 ophthalmopathy, roughly 72 hyperthyroidism and approximately 17 progressor patients) is reported in the paper.

The sequencing used peripheral blood mononuclear cells (PBMCs), collected at new diagnosis, from a patient treated with antithyroid drugs. The V and J segments used are TRBV7-3 and TRBJ1-1; 7 nucleotides in the junction match TRBD1. This sequence was found in a woman in her thirties or forties with Graves disease. Donor details come from another sample of the same person, matched by shared clones. The bases read TGTGCCAGCAGCTTGACAGGGCCCCTGAACACTGAAGCTTTCTTT. The translation is CASSLTGPLNTEAFF.